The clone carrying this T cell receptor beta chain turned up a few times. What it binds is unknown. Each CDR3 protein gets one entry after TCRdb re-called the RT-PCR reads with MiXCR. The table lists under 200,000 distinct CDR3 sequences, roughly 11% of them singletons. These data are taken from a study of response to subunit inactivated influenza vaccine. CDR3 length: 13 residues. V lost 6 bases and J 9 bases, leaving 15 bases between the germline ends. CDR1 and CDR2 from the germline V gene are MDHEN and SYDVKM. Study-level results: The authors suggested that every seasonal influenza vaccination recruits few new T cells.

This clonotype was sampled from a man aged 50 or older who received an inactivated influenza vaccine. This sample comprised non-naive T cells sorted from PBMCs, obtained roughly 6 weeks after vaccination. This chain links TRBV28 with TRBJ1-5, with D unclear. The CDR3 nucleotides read TGTGCCAGCAGCCCCGGTGCTTATATGCCCCAGCATTTT. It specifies CASSPGAYMPQHF.